This T cell receptor (beta chain) is from a study of cytomegalovirus exposure and HLA in healthy donors. Study observations and caveats: Among the sequence variants, a highly shared cluster was likely an artifact of sequencing. When presence/absence was analysed, sequencing depth was taken to be roughly uniform across donors.

To note about this clone: Its antigen is unknown.

CDR1 SGHRS and CDR2 YFSETQ come from the germline V gene. This CDR3 is built from 15 residues. V lost 4 bases and J 4 bases, leaving 17 bases between the germline ends. It was with 60 Vbeta and 13 Jbeta primers that the PCR ran. The data were produced by immunoSEQ multiplex PCR, yet TCRdb's version contains in-frame clones alone and is incomplete. The sample has approximately 140,000 clones. Input material: PBMCs. The TCR was taken from a man between 35 and 55 years old in good health and CMV-seronegative. This chain uses TRBV5-1 with TRBJ2-5; tentatively, D is TRBD1 (6 bases). CDR3 in amino acids: CASSPWTARRETQYF. The CDR3 DNA reads as TGCGCCAGCAGCCCATGGACAGCTAGACGAGAGACCCAGTACTTC.